These T cell receptor beta chains were read from a single sample in a study of blood T cell repertoires in COVID-19. Repertoires were generated with immunoSEQ multiplex PCR, while TCRdb's copy carries only in-frame clones and drops some. Here the sample spans just under 55,000 clones, more than 90% being singletons. What was sequenced was peripheral blood. The source of these receptors is a man aged 45 to 65 with acute or convalescent COVID-19. Both conserved end residues are part of each CDR3. Fields, in order: D gene, V gene, J gene, CDR3 length, CDR3 protein, CDR3 DNA. A D gene is named only where the DNA matches it firmly.

>-|TRBV6-5|TRBJ1-4|13
CATLMDRNEKLFF
TGTGCCACCTTGATGGACAGAAATGAAAAACTGTTTTTT
>TRBD1|TRBV7-9|TRBJ1-3|16
CASSLGDRGRGNTIYF
TGTGCCAGCAGCTTAGGAGACAGGGGCCGAGGAAACACCATATATTTT
>TRBD1|TRBV24-1|TRBJ1-2|14
CATSEPGGTYGYTF
TGTGCCACCAGTGAACCAGGGGGCACCTATGGCTACACCTTC
>-|TRBV7-8|TRBJ2-3|15
CASSLAIGGTDTQYF
TGTGCCAGCAGCTTAGCGATAGGAGGAACAGATACGCAGTATTTT
>-|TRBV29-1|TRBJ1-1|14
CSVGAGTLNTEAFF
TGCAGCGTTGGTGCCGGGACATTGAACACTGAAGCTTTCTTT
>-|TRBV6-5|TRBJ1-5|15
CASRHRVQSNQPQHF
TGTGCCAGCAGGCACAGGGTCCAGAGCAATCAGCCCCAGCATTTT
>-|TRBV16|TRBJ2-7|14
CASSRGQYSYEQYF
TGTGCCAGCAGCCGTGGACAGTACTCCTACGAGCAGTACTTC
>TRBD2|TRBV7-2|TRBJ2-3|16
CASSFSTSGGTDTQYF
TGTGCCAGCAGCTTTTCGACTAGCGGAGGCACAGATACGCAGTATTTT
>TRBD1|TRBV3-1/TRBV3-2|TRBJ1-2|17
CASSQASWGTGGRVYTF
TGTGCCAGCAGCCAAGCCTCCTGGGGGACAGGGGGTAGAGTCTACACCTTC
>-|TRBV5-1|TRBJ2-3|16
CASSSPQGLLEDTQYF
TGCGCCAGCAGCTCCCCCCAGGGACTTCTGGAGGATACGCAGTATTTT
>-|TRBV11-3|TRBJ2-1|16
CASSYRGGGRMNEQFF
TGTGCCAGCAGCTACCGGGGAGGGGGTCGAATGAATGAGCAGTTCTTC